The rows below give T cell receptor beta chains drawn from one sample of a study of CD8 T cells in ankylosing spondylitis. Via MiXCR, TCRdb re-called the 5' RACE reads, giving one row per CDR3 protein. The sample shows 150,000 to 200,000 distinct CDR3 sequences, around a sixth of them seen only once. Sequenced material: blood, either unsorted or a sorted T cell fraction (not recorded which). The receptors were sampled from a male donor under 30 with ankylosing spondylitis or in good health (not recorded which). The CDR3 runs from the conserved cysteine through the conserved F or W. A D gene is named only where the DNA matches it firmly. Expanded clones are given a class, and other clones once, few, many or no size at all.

CDR3 DNA: TGCAGTGCTAGTGGTGGAGCCCCGTCGGGGGAGCAGTACTTC
CDR3 protein: CSASGGAPSGEQYF
D gene: -
clone size: -
V gene: TRBV20-1
J gene: TRBJ2-7

CDR3 DNA: TGCAGTGCTAGAGATGCCCGGCTCAAGCACACCTTC
CDR3 protein: CSARDARLKHTF
D gene: -
clone size: many
V gene: TRBV20-1
J gene: TRBJ1-2

CDR3 DNA: TGTGCCAGCAGTGGACCGGGACAGGGCTTTTATGGCTACACCTTC
CDR3 protein: CASSGPGQGFYGYTF
D gene: TRBD1
clone size: many
V gene: TRBV27
J gene: TRBJ1-2

CDR3 DNA: TGTGCCAGCAGCCCGTACCGGGGCGGAGAGCAGTTCTTC
CDR3 protein: CASSPYRGGEQFF
D gene: -
clone size: many
V gene: TRBV7-6
J gene: TRBJ2-1

CDR3 DNA: TGTGCCAGTATGGCCCCCTACAATGAGCAGTTCTTC
CDR3 protein: CASMAPYNEQFF
D gene: -
clone size: -
V gene: TRBV19
J gene: TRBJ2-1

CDR3 DNA: TGTGCCAGCAGGAGACAGGGTGTCCAGCAGTACTTC
CDR3 protein: CASRRQGVQQYF
D gene: TRBD1
clone size: many
V gene: TRBV6-6
J gene: TRBJ2-7

CDR3 DNA: TGTGCCAGCAGCCGCTCGATAGCGGGAGACCGAGGCGGGGAGCTGTTTTTT
CDR3 protein: CASSRSIAGDRGGELFF
D gene: TRBD2
clone size: many
V gene: TRBV3-1
J gene: TRBJ2-2

CDR3 DNA: TGCAGCGTTGGGGTCAGGGGCTCTGGAAACACCATATATTTT
CDR3 protein: CSVGVRGSGNTIYF
D gene: -
clone size: -
V gene: TRBV29-1
J gene: TRBJ1-3

CDR3 DNA: TGTGCCAGCAGACCGGGACTAGCGGGACCATTCTCCTACAATGAGCAGTTCTTC
CDR3 protein: CASRPGLAGPFSYNEQFF
D gene: TRBD2
clone size: few
V gene: TRBV2
J gene: TRBJ2-1

CDR3 DNA: TGCAGTGCGGCGGAAGAATCGTACGAGCAGTACTTC
CDR3 protein: CSAAEESYEQYF
D gene: -
clone size: many
V gene: TRBV20-1
J gene: TRBJ2-7

CDR3 DNA: TGCGCCAGCAGCTTGGTAACAACGTCCGGGAGGGCCTCTGAGACCCAGTACTTC
CDR3 protein: CASSLVTTSGRASETQYF
D gene: TRBD2
clone size: many
V gene: TRBV5-1
J gene: TRBJ2-5

CDR3 DNA: TGTGCCAGCAGCCAACTTACTGGGGAGCTGTTTTTT
CDR3 protein: CASSQLTGELFF
D gene: -
clone size: many
V gene: TRBV4-2
J gene: TRBJ2-2

CDR3 DNA: TGTGCCAGCAGCTTAAAGGGGCCAAGGGAGACCCAGTACTTC
CDR3 protein: CASSLKGPRETQYF
D gene: -
clone size: many
V gene: TRBV7-3
J gene: TRBJ2-5

CDR3 DNA: TGTGCCAGCAGTGGGACAGGGGGGGATGAGCAGTTCTTC
CDR3 protein: CASSGTGGDEQFF
D gene: TRBD1
clone size: many
V gene: TRBV2
J gene: TRBJ2-1

CDR3 DNA: TGTGCCACCAGCAGAGATCCCCCCTCCGGGACCAACTACAATGAGCAGTTCTTC
CDR3 protein: CATSRDPPSGTNYNEQFF
D gene: -
clone size: -
V gene: TRBV15
J gene: TRBJ2-1

CDR3 DNA: TGTGCCAGTAGTATAGGGCTAGCGGTGAGCACAGATACGCAGTATTTT
CDR3 protein: CASSIGLAVSTDTQYF
D gene: TRBD2
clone size: many
V gene: TRBV19
J gene: TRBJ2-3

CDR3 DNA: TGTGCCAGCAGCGCGTCCGGGACAGGGAGTTCACCCCTCCACTTT
CDR3 protein: CASSASGTGSSPLHF
D gene: TRBD1
clone size: -
V gene: TRBV7-6
J gene: TRBJ1-6

CDR3 DNA: TGCGCCAGCAGCTTGGTGGCCAGGGCGGCCAAAAACATTCAGTACTTC
CDR3 protein: CASSLVARAAKNIQYF
D gene: -
clone size: many
V gene: TRBV5-1
J gene: TRBJ2-4

CDR3 DNA: TGCGCCAGCAGCCAAGAGGGTGACAGCTCTGGGGCCAACGTCCTGACTTTC
CDR3 protein: CASSQEGDSSGANVLTF
D gene: -
clone size: once
V gene: TRBV4-3
J gene: TRBJ2-6

CDR3 DNA: TGTGCCAGCAGTACAAGGGGGGGTGAGCAGTTCTTC
CDR3 protein: CASSTRGGEQFF
D gene: -
clone size: -
V gene: TRBV27
J gene: TRBJ2-1

CDR3 DNA: TGCAGTGCTAGACCACATAGCGGTGACTACAATGAGCAGTTCTTC
CDR3 protein: CSARPHSGDYNEQFF
D gene: -
clone size: many
V gene: TRBV20-1
J gene: TRBJ2-1

CDR3 DNA: TGTGCCAGCAGTAGTCGGCAGGGAGGAATTCTGACCGGGGAGCTGTTTTTT
CDR3 protein: CASSSRQGGILTGELFF
D gene: -
clone size: many
V gene: TRBV6-5
J gene: TRBJ2-2

CDR3 DNA: TGTGCCAGCAGCTTAACCAGCGGGAGAAAAACCGGGGAGCTGTTTTTT
CDR3 protein: CASSLTSGRKTGELFF
D gene: TRBD2
clone size: many
V gene: TRBV11-1
J gene: TRBJ2-2

CDR3 DNA: TGTGCCACCAGCAGAGTAACCTTAACAGATACGCAGTATTTT
CDR3 protein: CATSRVTLTDTQYF
D gene: -
clone size: many
V gene: TRBV15
J gene: TRBJ2-3